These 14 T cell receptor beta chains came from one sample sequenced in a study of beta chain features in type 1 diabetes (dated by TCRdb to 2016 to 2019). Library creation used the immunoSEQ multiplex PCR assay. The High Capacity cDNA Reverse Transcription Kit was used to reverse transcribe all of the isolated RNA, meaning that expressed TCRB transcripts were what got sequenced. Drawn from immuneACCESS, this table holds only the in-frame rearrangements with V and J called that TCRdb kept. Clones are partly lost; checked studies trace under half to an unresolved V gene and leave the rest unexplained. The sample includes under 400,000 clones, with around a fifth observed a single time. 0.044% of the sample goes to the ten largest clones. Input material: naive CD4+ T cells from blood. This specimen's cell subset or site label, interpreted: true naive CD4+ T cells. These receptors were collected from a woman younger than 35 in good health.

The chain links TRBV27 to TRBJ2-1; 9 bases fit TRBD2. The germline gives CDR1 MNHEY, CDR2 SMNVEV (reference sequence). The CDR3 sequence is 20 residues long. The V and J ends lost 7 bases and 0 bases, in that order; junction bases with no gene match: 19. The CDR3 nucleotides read TGTGCCAGCATCCTATCGGGTAGCGGGGGCCGTCAAAGCTCCTACAATGAGCAGTTCTTC. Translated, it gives CASILSGSGGRQSSYNEQFF.

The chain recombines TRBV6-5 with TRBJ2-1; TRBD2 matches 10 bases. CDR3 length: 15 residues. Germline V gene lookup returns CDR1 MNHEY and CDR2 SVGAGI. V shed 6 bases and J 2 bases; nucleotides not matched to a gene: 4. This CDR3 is CASSFSGRTYNEQFF. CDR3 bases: TGTGCCAGCAGCTTTAGCGGGAGGACCTACAATGAGCAGTTCTTC.

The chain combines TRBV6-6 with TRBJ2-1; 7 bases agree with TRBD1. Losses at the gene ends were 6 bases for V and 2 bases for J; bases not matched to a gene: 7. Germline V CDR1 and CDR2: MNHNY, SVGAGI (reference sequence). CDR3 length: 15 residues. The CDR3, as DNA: TGTGCCAGCAGGTCGCCGGGGACAGCCTACAATGAGCAGTTCTTC. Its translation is CASRSPGTAYNEQFF.

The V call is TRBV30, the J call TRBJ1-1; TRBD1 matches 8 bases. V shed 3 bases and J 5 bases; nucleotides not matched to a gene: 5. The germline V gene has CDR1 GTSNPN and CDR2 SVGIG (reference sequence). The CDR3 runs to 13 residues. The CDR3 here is CAWRQGAQTEAFF. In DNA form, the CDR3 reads TGTGCCTGGAGGCAGGGGGCGCAAACTGAAGCTTTCTTT. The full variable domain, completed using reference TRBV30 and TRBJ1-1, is SQTIHQWPATLVQPVGSPLSLECTVEGTSNPNLYWYRQAAGRGLQLLFYSVGIGQISSEVPQNLSASRPQDRQFILSSKKLLLSDSGFYLCAWRQGAQTEAFFGQGTRLTVV.

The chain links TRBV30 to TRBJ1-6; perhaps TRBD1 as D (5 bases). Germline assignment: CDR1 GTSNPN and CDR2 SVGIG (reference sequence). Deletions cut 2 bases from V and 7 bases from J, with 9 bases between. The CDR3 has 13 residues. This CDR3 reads CAWSRQGNSPLHF. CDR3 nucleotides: TGTGCCTGGAGTCGGCAGGGAAATTCACCCCTCCACTTT.

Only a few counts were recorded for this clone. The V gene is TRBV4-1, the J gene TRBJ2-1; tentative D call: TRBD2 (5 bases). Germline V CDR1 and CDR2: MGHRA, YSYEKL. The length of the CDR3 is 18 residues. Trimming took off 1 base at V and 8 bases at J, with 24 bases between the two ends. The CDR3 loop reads CASSQGKSRFVRVHEQFF. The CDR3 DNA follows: TGCGCCAGCAGCCAAGGGAAGTCGAGATTCGTGCGGGTCCATGAGCAGTTCTTC.

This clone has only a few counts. The CDR3 sequence is CASSETSPQETQYF. CDR3 DNA: TGTGCCAGCAGTGAGACTAGCCCCCAGGAGACCCAGTACTTC. The V call is TRBV2, the J call TRBJ2-5; 7 bases match TRBD2. The trim removed 3 bases at V and 5 bases at J, leaving 6 bases unmatched. Germline V lookup: CDR1 SNHLY, CDR2 FYNNEI. The CDR3 has 14 amino acids.

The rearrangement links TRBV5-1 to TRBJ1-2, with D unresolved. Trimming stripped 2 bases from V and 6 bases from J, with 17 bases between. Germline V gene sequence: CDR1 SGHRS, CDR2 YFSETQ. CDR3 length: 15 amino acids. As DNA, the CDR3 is TGCGCCAGCAGCTTCCAAGGACTCCTAACGGATGGCTACACCTTC. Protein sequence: CASSFQGLLTDGYTF.

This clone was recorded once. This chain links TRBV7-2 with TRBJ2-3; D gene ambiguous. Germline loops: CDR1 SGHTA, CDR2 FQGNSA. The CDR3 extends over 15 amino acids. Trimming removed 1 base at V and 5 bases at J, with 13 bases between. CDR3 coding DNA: TGTGCCAGCAGCTTAGGCCCAACTGAAGAAGATACGCAGTATTTT. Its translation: CASSLGPTEEDTQYF.

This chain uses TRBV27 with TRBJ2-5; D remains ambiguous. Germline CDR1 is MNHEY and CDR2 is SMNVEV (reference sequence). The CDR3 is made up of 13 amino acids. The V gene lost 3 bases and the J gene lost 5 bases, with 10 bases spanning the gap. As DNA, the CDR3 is TGTGCCAGCAGTTTCAGGTGGAAGGAGACCCAGTACTTC. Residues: CASSFRWKETQYF.

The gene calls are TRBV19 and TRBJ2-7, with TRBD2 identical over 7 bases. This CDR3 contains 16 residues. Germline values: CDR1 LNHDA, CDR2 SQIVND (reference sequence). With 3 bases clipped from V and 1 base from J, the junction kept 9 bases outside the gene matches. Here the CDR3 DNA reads TGTGCCAGTAGTATGGTTGAGGGGAGGGAATCCTACGAGCAGTACTTC. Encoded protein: CASSMVEGRESYEQYF.

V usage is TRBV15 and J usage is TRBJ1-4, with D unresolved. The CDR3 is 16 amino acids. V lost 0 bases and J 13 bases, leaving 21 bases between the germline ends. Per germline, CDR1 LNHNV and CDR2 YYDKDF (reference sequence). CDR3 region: CATSRDRGPGAEGLFF. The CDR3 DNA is TGTGCCACCAGCAGAGATAGAGGGCCTGGCGCCGAGGGACTGTTTTTT.

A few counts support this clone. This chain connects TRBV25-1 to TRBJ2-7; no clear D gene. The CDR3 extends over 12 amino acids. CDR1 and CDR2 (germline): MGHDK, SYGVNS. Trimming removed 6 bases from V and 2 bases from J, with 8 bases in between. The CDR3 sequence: CASRNTPYEQYF. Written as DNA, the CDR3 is TGTGCCAGCAGGAACACCCCCTACGAGCAGTACTTC.

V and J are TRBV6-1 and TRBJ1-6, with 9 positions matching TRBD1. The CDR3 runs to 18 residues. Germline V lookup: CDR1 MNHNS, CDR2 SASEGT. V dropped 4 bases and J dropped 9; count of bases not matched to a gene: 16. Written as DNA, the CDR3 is TGTGCCAGCAGTGCCTCCGGGACAGGGAGTTTAATTGGTTCACCCCTCCACTTT. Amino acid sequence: CASSASGTGSLIGSPLHF.